A single sample gave rise to the 2 T cell receptor beta chains below, sequenced in a study of cytomegalovirus exposure and HLA in healthy donors. Use of 60 Vbeta and 13 Jbeta primers characterized the PCR. This table comes from immunoSEQ multiplex PCR, and its TCRdb copy is limited to in-frame clones, with some not included. The sample consists of 120,000 to 150,000 clones, roughly 80% of them appearing once. Sequencing used PBMCs. All receptors derive from a female donor in good health and CMV-seronegative.

The V and J genes are TRBV7-8 and TRBJ2-5; D is unresolved. This CDR3 spans 11 amino acids. CDR1 and CDR2 (germline): SGHVS, FQNEAQ. The V gene lost 5 bases and the J gene lost 5 bases, with 6 bases spanning the gap. The CDR3 region has the DNA TGTGCCAGCAGCCCGTTTGAGACCCAGTACTTC. This encodes CASSPFETQYF.

Here the CDR3 reads CASSPDRKRETQYF. CDR3 coding DNA: TGTGCCAGCAGTCCTGACAGAAAAAGAGAGACCCAGTACTTC. The V gene is TRBV27, the J gene TRBJ2-5, with TRBD1 as a possible D gene (5 bases). V was trimmed by 5 bases and J by 4 bases, leaving 14 bases between them. Germline V gives CDR1 MNHEY, CDR2 SMNVEV (reference sequence). The CDR3 has 14 residues.